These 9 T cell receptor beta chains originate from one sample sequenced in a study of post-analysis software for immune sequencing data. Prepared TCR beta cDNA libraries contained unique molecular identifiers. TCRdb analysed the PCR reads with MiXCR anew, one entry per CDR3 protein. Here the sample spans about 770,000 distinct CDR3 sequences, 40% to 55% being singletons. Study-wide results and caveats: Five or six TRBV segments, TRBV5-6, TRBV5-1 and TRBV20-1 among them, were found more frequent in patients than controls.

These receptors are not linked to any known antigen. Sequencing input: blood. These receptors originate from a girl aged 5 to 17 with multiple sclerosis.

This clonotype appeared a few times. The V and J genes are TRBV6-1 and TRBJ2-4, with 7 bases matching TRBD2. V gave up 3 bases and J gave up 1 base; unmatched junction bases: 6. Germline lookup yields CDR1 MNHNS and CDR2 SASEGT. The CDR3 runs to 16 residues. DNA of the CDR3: TGTGCCAGCAGTGACCGACTAGCAGGGGCCAAAAACATTCAGTACTTC. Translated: CASSDRLAGAKNIQYF.

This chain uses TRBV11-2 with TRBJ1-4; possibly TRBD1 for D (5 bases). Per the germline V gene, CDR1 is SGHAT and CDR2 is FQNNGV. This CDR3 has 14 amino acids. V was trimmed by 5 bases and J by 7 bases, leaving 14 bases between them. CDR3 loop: CASSHTGGSEKLFF. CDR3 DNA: TGTGCCAGCAGCCATACGGGGGGGTCTGAAAAACTGTTTTTT.

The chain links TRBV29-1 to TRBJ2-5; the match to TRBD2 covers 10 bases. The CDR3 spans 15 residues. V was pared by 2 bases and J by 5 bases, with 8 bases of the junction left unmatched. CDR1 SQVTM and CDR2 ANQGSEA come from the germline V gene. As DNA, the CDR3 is TGCAGCGTTGAACTTGCTAGCGGGGGCGGGGAGACCCAGTACTTC. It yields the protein CSVELASGGGETQYF.

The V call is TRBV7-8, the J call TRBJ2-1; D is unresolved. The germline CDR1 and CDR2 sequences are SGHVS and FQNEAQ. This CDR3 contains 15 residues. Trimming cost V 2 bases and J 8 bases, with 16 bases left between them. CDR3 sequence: CASSLLLSMGDEQFF. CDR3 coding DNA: TGTGCCAGCAGCTTACTCCTTTCTATGGGTGATGAGCAGTTCTTC.

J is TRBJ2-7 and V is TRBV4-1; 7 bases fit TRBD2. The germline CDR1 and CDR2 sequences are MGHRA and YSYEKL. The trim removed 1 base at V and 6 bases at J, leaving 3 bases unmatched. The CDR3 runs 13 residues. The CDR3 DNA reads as TGCGCCAGCAGCCAAGGGGAGGGCCTCGAGCAGTACTTC. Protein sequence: CASSQGEGLEQYF.

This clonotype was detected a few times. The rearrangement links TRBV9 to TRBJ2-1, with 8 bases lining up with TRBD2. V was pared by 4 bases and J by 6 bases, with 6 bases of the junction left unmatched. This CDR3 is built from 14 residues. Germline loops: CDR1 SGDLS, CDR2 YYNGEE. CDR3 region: CASSLPGTSNEQFF. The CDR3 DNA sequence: TGTGCCAGCAGCTTGCCCGGGACTAGCAATGAGCAGTTCTTC.

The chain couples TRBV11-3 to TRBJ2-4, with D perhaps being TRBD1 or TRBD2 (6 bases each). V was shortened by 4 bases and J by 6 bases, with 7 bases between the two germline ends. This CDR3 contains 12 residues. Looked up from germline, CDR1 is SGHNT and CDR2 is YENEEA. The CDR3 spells CASSSGANIQYF. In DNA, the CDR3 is TGTGCCAGCAGCTCGGGGGCAAACATTCAGTACTTC.

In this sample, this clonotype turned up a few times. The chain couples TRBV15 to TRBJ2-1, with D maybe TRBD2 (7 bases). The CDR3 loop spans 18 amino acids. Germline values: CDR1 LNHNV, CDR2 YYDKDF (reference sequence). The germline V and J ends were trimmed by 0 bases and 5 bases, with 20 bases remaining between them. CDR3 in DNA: TGTGCCACCAGCAGAGATCTGGGGGGGCTTGGTCAAAACAATGAGCAGTTCTTC. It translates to CATSRDLGGLGQNNEQFF.

The CDR3 spells CASGLALEETQYF. DNA of the CDR3: TGTGCTAGTGGTTTGGCCTTGGAAGAGACCCAGTACTTC. This chain uses TRBV12-5 with TRBJ2-5; D is uncertain. The germline CDR1 and CDR2 sequences are LGHNT and FRNRAP. Deletions cut 1 base from V and 3 bases from J, with 6 bases between. This CDR3 is 13 amino acids long.